This T cell receptor (beta chain) was sequenced during a study of radiation and T cells in renal cell carcinoma. Study-wide results and caveats: Pretreatment tumor biopsies were lacking, so baseline clonotypes are unknown. From baseline, blood top tumor clonotypes peaked at 2 weeks post-radiation.

This clone occurred once. Its antigen is still unknown. The CDR3 totals 16 residues. With 3 bases removed from V and 3 bases from J, the gap between germline ends came to 18 bases. Germline V CDR1 and CDR2: SGHRS, YFSETQ. As to time point: blood 4 weeks post-SBRT, at nephrectomy. Treatment of the sample: 15 Gy SBRT to primary tumor, nephrectomy 4 weeks later. Nephrectomy followed 15 Gy stereotactic body radiation by 4 weeks. Generated by immunoSEQ multiplex PCR, the TCRdb table keeps only in-frame clones and is missing some. The profile covers more than 120,000 clones, with 75% to 90% appearing a single time and 15% to 20% taken by the ten largest.

The origin of this receptor is a woman in her forties or fifties with renal cell carcinoma. The sample consisted of blood, taken from a patient whose treatment included radiotherapy and nephrectomy. This sequence joins TRBV5-1 and TRBJ2-5; D may correspond to TRBD1 or TRBD2 (6 bases each). This CDR3 is CASSSVLSRGEETQYF. CDR3 DNA sequence: TGCGCCAGCAGCTCGGTGTTATCTAGGGGGGAAGAGACCCAGTACTTC.